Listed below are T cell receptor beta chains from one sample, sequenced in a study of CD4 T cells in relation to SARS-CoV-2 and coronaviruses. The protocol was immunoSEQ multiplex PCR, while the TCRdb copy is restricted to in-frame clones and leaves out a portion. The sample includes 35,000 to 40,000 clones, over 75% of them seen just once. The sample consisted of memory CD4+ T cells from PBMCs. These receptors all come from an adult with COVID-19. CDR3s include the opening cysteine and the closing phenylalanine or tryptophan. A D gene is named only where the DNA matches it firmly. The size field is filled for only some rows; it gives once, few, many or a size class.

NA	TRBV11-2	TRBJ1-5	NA	TGTGCCAGCAGCTTAGATCAAGGGCCCCAGCATTTT	CASSLDQGPQHF
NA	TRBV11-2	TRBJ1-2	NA	TGTGCCAGCAGCGCGGACGCCGGACGGGGCTACACCTTC	CASSADAGRGYTF
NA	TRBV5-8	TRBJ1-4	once	TGTGCCAGCAGCTTGGCTACAGGGATAGTTGAAAAACTGTTTTTT	CASSLATGIVEKLFF
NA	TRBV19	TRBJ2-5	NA	TGTGCCAGTAGTTTACAGGGGGGGATGAAGACCCAGTACTTC	CASSLQGGMKTQYF
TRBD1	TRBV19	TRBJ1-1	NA	TGTGCCAGTAACCCTAGGGGGCGGAACACTGAAGCTTTCTTT	CASNPRGRNTEAFF
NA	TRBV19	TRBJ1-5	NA	TGTGCCAGTAGTATAGGTGAACAGATGAGCAATCAGCCCCAGCATTTT	CASSIGEQMSNQPQHF
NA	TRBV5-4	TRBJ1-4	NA	TGTGCCAGCAGCCCCGGAGGTCAGACGGGTGAAAAACTGTTTTTT	CASSPGGQTGEKLFF
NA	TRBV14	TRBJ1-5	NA	TGTGCCAGCAGCCAAGCAGATAGCAATCAGCCCCAGCATTTT	CASSQADSNQPQHF
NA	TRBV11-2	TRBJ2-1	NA	TGTGCCAGCAGCTCTCACCAGCCACTTAGGACCAATGAGCAGTTCTTC	CASSSHQPLRTNEQFF
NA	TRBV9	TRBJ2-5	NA	TGTGCCAGCAGCGGGACACCCAAAGAGACCCAGTACTTC	CASSGTPKETQYF
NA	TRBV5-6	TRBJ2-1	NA	TGTGCCAGCAGCTTGGCCTATGGGAATGAGCAGTTCTTC	CASSLAYGNEQFF
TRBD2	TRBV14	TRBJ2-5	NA	TGTGCCAGCAGCCAAGATAGAGGGCTACCAGGGACTACTCAAGAGACCCAGTACTTC	CASSQDRGLPGTTQETQYF
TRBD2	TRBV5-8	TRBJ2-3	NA	TGTGCCAGCAGCGCCTCCCTTAGGGCTAGCGGCCGTGATAGCACAGATACGCAGTATTTT	CASSASLRASGRDSTDTQYF
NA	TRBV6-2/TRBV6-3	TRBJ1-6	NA	TGTGCCAGCAGTAAAACCGGACAGACCAATTCACCCCTCCACTTT	CASSKTGQTNSPLHF
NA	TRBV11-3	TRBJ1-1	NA	TGTGCCAGCAGCTTAGTGAGCCAGTCCACTGAAGCTTTCTTT	CASSLVSQSTEAFF
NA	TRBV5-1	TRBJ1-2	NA	TGCGCCAGCAGCTTGGCAGGGACCGACTATGGCTACACCTTC	CASSLAGTDYGYTF
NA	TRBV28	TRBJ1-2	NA	TGTGCCAGCAGTTCGGGACGGTTAAACTATGGCTACACCTTC	CASSSGRLNYGYTF